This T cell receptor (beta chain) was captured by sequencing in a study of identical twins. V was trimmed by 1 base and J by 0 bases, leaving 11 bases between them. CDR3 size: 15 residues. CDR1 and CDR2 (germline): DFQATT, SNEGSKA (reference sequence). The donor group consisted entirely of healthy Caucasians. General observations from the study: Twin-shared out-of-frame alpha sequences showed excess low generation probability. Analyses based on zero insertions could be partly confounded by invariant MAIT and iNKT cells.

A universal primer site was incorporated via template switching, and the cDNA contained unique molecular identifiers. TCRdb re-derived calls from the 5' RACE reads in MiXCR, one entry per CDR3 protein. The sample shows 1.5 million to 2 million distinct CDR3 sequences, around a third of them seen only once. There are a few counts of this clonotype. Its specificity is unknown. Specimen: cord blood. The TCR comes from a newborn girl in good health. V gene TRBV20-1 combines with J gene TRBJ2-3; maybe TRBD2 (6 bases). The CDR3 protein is CSARAWRESTDTQYF. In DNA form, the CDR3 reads TGCAGTGCTAGAGCGTGGAGGGAAAGCACAGATACGCAGTATTTT.